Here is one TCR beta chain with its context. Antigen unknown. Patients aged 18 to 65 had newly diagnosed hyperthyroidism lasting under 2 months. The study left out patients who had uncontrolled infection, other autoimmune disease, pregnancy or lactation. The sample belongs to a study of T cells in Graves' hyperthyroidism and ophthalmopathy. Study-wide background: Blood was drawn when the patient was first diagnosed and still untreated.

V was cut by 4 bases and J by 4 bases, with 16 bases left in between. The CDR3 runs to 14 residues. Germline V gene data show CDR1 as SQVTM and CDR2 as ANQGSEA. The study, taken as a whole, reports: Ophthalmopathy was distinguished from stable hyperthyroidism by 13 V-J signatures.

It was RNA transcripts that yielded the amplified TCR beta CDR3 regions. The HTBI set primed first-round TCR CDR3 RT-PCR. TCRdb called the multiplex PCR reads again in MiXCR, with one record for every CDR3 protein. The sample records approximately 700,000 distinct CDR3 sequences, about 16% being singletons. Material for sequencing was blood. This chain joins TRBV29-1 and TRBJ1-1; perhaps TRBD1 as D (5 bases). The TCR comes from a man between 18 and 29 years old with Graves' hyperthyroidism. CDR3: CSVVPGWGTTEAFF. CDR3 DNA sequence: TGCAGCGTTGTCCCGGGGTGGGGGACCACTGAAGCTTTCTTT. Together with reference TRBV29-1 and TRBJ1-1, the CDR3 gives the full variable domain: SAVISQKPSRDICQRGTSLTIQCQVDSQVTMMFWYRQQPGQSLTLIATANQGSEATYESGFVIDKFPISRPNLTFSTLTVSNMSPEDSSIYLCSVVPGWGTTEAFFGQGTRLTVV.